This TCR beta chain was sequenced in a study of metastatic and nonmetastatic thyroid tumors. Regarding the study as a whole: TCR beta diversity was reportedly significantly higher in malignant thyroid tumors than benign nodules, in blood and tumor.

TCRdb re-called the PCR reads with MiXCR. The sample carries about 26,000 clones, roughly 24% recorded once. No treatment of any kind had been given to any patient before thyroid surgery. This clone appeared many times. Antigen unknown. At the DNA level, this CDR3 is encoded by other sequences in the same sample as well. CDR3 size: 17 residues. J was trimmed by 6 bases and V by 2 bases; bases with no gene match: 12. The germline V gene encodes CDR1 LNHDA and CDR2 SQIVND (reference sequence). This receptor was obtained from a female donor with papillary thyroid cancer or a benign thyroid nodule (not recorded which). Some clones in this sample may be carry-over from other donors' samples. Sequencing input: blood. The chain carries TRBV19 and TRBJ1-5; 8 bases match TRBD1. CDR3 residues: CASSILTSQGASQPQHF. DNA of the CDR3: TGTGCCAGTAGTATATTGACCAGCCAGGGGGCCTCTCAGCCCCAGCATTTT. The entire variable domain, with the rest obtained from reference TRBV19 and TRBJ1-5, is as follows: DGGITQSPKYLFRKEGQNVTLSCEQNLNHDAMYWYRQDPGQGLRLIYYSQIVNDFQKGDIAEGYSVSREKKESFPLTVTSAQKNPTAFYLCASSILTSQGASQPQHFGDGTRLSIL.